The source of this T cell receptor (beta chain) is a study of low-dose radiotherapy and immunotherapy resistance in tumors. Turning to the study itself: A dose of 1 Gy per fraction every two weeks went to Cohort 2, totaling 13 Gy over 26 weeks.

Both TCRalpha and TCRbeta chains were reverse transcribed with V-gene-specific primers. A constant-region primer paired with the V-primer adapter amplified TCRs over approximately 20 PCR cycles. Through in vitro transcription, the mRNA that had been isolated was amplified. TCRdb called the reads again in MiXCR, with one record for every CDR3 protein. This table has approximately 100,000 distinct CDR3 sequences, around 20% appearing once. V shed 4 bases and J shed 3 bases, with 8 bases lying between them. CDR3 size: 13 residues. Germline V gene lookup returns CDR1 LGHNA and CDR2 YNFKEQ. The time point here: after trial treatment. Sample treatment: LDRT plus nivolumab, ipilimumab, low-dose cyclophosphamide and aspirin (RACIN trial). Along with nivolumab and ipilimumab, donors received aspirin, low-dose cyclophosphamide and low-dose radiotherapy.

The genes are TRBV4-2 and TRBJ2-3, with D hard to call. This clonotype originated in a male donor with prostate cancer. The sequencing here drew on PBMCs, taken after low-dose radiotherapy plus immunotherapy. CDR3 protein: CASSPPLTDTQYF. In DNA, the CDR3 is TGTGCCAGCAGCCCCCCCTTAACAGATACGCAGTATTTT.